The 9 T cell receptor beta chains below were found in one sample sequenced in a study of cytomegalovirus exposure and HLA in healthy donors. This PCR relied on a set of 60 Vbeta primers and 13 Jbeta primers. Sequencing used immunoSEQ multiplex PCR; TCRdb keeps in-frame clones, though not all of them. The sample contains around 170,000 clones, around three quarters of which appear only once. Sequencing was done on a sample of PBMCs. The receptors come from a man aged 40-49 years in good health and CMV-seronegative.

This chain uses TRBV6-5 with TRBJ1-2; TRBD1 matches 7 bases. The V gene's germline CDR1 is MNHEY and CDR2 SVGAGI. The CDR3 is 13 amino acids. The junction had 5 bases not matched to a gene; V was cut back by 6 bases and J by 4 bases. The CDR3 protein is CASSSGQLYGYTF. In nucleotides, the CDR3 is TGTGCCAGCAGCTCGGGACAGCTCTATGGCTACACCTTC.

This chain uses TRBV27 with TRBJ2-3, with 12 positions matching TRBD2. V trimming: 4 bases; J trimming: 2 bases; junction bases outside the gene matches: 1. The CDR3 length is 15 residues. Germline V gene lookup returns CDR1 MNHEY and CDR2 SMNVEV (reference sequence). In nucleotides, the CDR3 is TGTGCCAGCAGTTGGACTAGCGGGATCACAGATACGCAGTATTTT. This translates into CASSWTSGITDTQYF.

This sequence joins TRBV18 and TRBJ2-7, with TRBD1 identical over 9 bases. The CDR3 runs 17 residues. The germline gives CDR1 KGHSH, CDR2 LQKENI. V shed 2 bases, J shed 3 bases, and the junction held 11 bases outside the gene matches. The CDR3 region is CASSPTGGTGSYYEQYV. The CDR3 region has the DNA TGTGCCAGCTCACCAACCGGAGGGACAGGGTCATACTACGAGCAGTACGTC.

This clone was counted only a few times. This chain links TRBV4-1 with TRBJ2-1; TRBD2 matches at 13 bases. Per germline, CDR1 MGHRA and CDR2 YSYEKL. The trim removed 4 bases at V and 9 bases at J, leaving 12 bases unmatched. The CDR3 length is 17 residues. Here the CDR3 DNA reads TGCGCCAGCAGCCTCGAATCGACTAGCGGGAGGTGGGGTGAGCAGTTCTTC. Residues: CASSLESTSGRWGEQFF.

The rearrangement links TRBV6-5 to TRBJ1-3, with no clear D. V lost 7 bases and J 1 base, leaving 8 bases between the germline ends. The CDR3 is 13 residues long. The germline CDR1 and CDR2 sequences are MNHEY and SVGAGI. CDR3 DNA: TGTGCCAGCATAGAGTCTTCTGGAAACACCATATATTTT. It codes for CASIESSGNTIYF.

This clone was seen a single time. The rearrangement links TRBV7-2 to TRBJ2-5; TRBD2 matches 10 bases. The J call may be wrong; the DNA end is better matched by TRBJ2-7. CDR3 length equals 18 residues. CDR1 and CDR2 (germline): SGHTA, FQGNSA. The CDR3 sequence: CASSLRGLATSGAYEQYF. CDR3 nucleotides: TGTGCCAGCAGCTTAAGGGGACTAGCGACAAGTGGGGCCTACGAGCAGTACTTC.

This clone came up once. The V and J genes are TRBV27 and TRBJ1-5; tentatively, D is TRBD1 (5 bases). This CDR3 has 12 amino acids. In germline, CDR1 is MNHEY, CDR2 SMNVEV (reference sequence). V lost 5 bases, J lost 9 bases, and 11 bases lay in between. The CDR3: CASSPYQGPQHF. The CDR3 DNA is TGTGCCAGCAGTCCCTACCAGGGGCCCCAGCATTTT.

The chain couples TRBV4-2 to TRBJ1-6; weak D call: TRBD1 (5 bases). This CDR3 spans 16 amino acids. Germline values: CDR1 LGHNA, CDR2 YNFKEQ. Deletions cut 1 base from V and 6 bases from J, with 13 bases between. The CDR3 sequence is CASSQARAASNSPLHF. In DNA, the CDR3 is TGTGCCAGCAGCCAAGCCAGGGCAGCTTCTAATTCACCCCTCCACTTT.

V and J are TRBV10-1 and TRBJ2-7; 7 nucleotides agree with TRBD2. The CDR3 is 13 amino acids. The germline V gene has CDR1 WNHNN and CDR2 SYGVQD (reference sequence). Written as DNA, the CDR3 is TGCTCAAACTCCCGGGTAGCGGGCTACGAGCAGTACGTC. Translation: CSNSRVAGYEQYV.